This entry lists 14 T cell receptor beta chains sequenced from one sample in a study of T cell changes during pregnancy in multiple sclerosis. Profiling relied on immunoSEQ multiplex PCR, and the TCRdb table lists in-frame clones only, not all of them. This table holds over 55,000 clones, about 92% found once. The material was peripheral blood, obtained in the first trimester of pregnancy. The receptor source for this set is a female donor with multiple sclerosis, enrolled in a pregnancy study.

By sample share, this clone is medium-sized (0.01 to 0.1%). Other DNA sequences of this sample code for an identical CDR3. The gene calls are TRBV7-9 and TRBJ1-1; tentative D call: TRBD1 (5 bases). The germline V and J ends were trimmed by 1 base and 0 bases, with 6 bases remaining between them. The CDR3 sequence is 14 residues long. Germline V CDR1 and CDR2: SEHNR, FQNEAQ (reference sequence). The CDR3 loop is CASSLGQLNTEAFF. The CDR3 nucleotides are TGTGCCAGCAGCTTAGGACAGCTGAACACTGAAGCTTTCTTT.

The chain combines TRBV9 with TRBJ1-1; possible D gene TRBD1, 6 bases. The CDR3 extends over 15 amino acids. The V end lost 0 bases, the J end lost 4 bases, and 13 bases lay between the germline ends. CDR1 is SGDLS, CDR2 YYNGEE, per germline. CDR3 region: CASSVAGGGGTEAFF. In DNA, the CDR3 is TGTGCCAGCAGCGTAGCTGGGGGAGGGGGCACTGAAGCTTTCTTT. The full variable domain, in which reference TRBV9 and TRBJ1-1 provide the parts outside the CDR3, is DSGVTQTPKHLITATGQRVTLRCSPRSGDLSVYWYQQSLDQGLQFLIQYYNGEERAKGNILERFSAQQFPDLHSELNLSSLELGDSALYFCASSVAGGGGTEAFFGQGTRLTVV.

This clone was seen just once. V and J are TRBV19 and TRBJ2-7; weak D call: TRBD1 (6 bases). Germline V CDR1 and CDR2: LNHDA, SQIVND (reference sequence). CDR3 length: 13 residues. V was shortened by 4 bases and J by 4 bases, with 11 bases between the two germline ends. CDR3 sequence: CASSTGQLYEQYF. CDR3 DNA sequence: TGTGCCAGTAGTACCGGACAGCTTTACGAGCAGTACTTC.

This clone occurred once. The J gene is TRBJ2-2, the V gene TRBV25-1; weak D call: TRBD2 (5 bases). Trimming stripped 4 bases from V and 1 base from J, with 13 bases between. The CDR3 runs 16 residues. The germline V gene encodes CDR1 MGHDK and CDR2 SYGVNS. CDR3 region: CASSGDRGWNTGELFF. CDR3 nucleotides: TGTGCCAGCAGTGGGGATCGGGGTTGGAACACCGGGGAGCTGTTTTTT.

This clone was seen once. The V gene is TRBV19, the J gene TRBJ2-5; 15 nucleotides match TRBD2. Germline CDR1 LNHDA, CDR2 SQIVND (reference sequence). With 6 bases clipped from V and 2 bases from J, the junction kept 13 bases outside the gene matches. The CDR3 runs 19 residues. The CDR3 is CASRRGTGLAGGTQETQYF. CDR3 nucleotides: TGTGCCAGTAGACGGGGGACGGGACTAGCGGGAGGAACTCAAGAGACCCAGTACTTC.

The rearrangement uses TRBV4-2 and TRBJ2-7, with 7 nucleotides matching TRBD1. V was clipped by 1 base and J by 3 bases; unmatched bases: 9. The CDR3 sequence is 16 residues long. Germline V gene lookup returns CDR1 LGHNA and CDR2 YNFKEQ. CDR3 residues: CASSQVLGQDLYEQYF. The DNA of the CDR3 is TGTGCCAGCAGCCAAGTTCTAGGACAGGATCTCTACGAGCAGTACTTC.

This clone was picked up a small number of times. The chain is built from TRBV11-2 and TRBJ2-7, with D maybe TRBD2 (6 bases). This CDR3 contains 14 residues. The germline gives CDR1 SGHAT, CDR2 FQNNGV. The ends were cut back, 5 bases at V and 2 bases at J, with 13 bases in the middle. The CDR3 coding sequence is TGTGCCAGCAGCCCGGGACTCGGCACCTACGAGCAGTACTTC. Amino acid sequence: CASSPGLGTYEQYF.

The chain recombines TRBV28 with TRBJ2-1, with D tentatively TRBD2 (6 bases). V gave up 3 bases and J gave up 8 bases, with 14 bases separating them. The CDR3 has 14 residues. The germline V gene has CDR1 MDHEN and CDR2 SYDVKM. The CDR3: CASSFRELSDEQFF. The CDR3 DNA follows: TGTGCCAGCAGTTTTCGGGAGTTAAGCGATGAGCAGTTCTTC.

This rearrangement joins TRBV7-6 to TRBJ1-1; D remains ambiguous. Trimming left V 0 bases short and J 7 bases short, with 12 bases between. The germline gives CDR1 SGHVS, CDR2 FNYEAQ. The CDR3 has 14 amino acids. CDR3 coding DNA: TGTGCCAGCAGCTTAGCTTTAGAGGCAGATGAAGCTTTCTTT. It encodes CASSLALEADEAFF.

V and J are TRBV28 and TRBJ1-2; 7 nucleotides line up with TRBD1. The CDR3 length is 14 residues. Trimming at V came to 5 bases and at J to 2 bases, leaving 5 bases not matched to a gene. Germline V lookup: CDR1 MDHEN, CDR2 SYDVKM. In DNA form, the CDR3 reads TGTGCCAGCAGTACCGGGACAGCCAACTATGGCTACACCTTC. Translated, it gives CASSTGTANYGYTF.

The chain employs TRBV5-4 and TRBJ1-1; a possible D gene is TRBD1 (6 bases). The CDR3 consists of 14 residues. V lost 4 bases to trimming and J lost 1 base, with 11 bases between them. Germline V CDR1 and CDR2: SGHNT, YYREEE (reference sequence). The DNA for the CDR3 is TGTGCCAGCAGCCCCGGGACAAAGAACACTGAAGCTTTCTTT. Its translation: CASSPGTKNTEAFF.

The chain is built from TRBV2 and TRBJ2-1; TRBD2 matches 8 bases. V trimming: 5 bases; J trimming: 7 bases; junction bases outside the gene matches: 13. The germline V gene encodes CDR1 SNHLY and CDR2 FYNNEI. This CDR3 has 16 amino acids. In DNA form, the CDR3 reads TGTGCCAGCAGTTCCGTTAGCGGGATATTGAAGAATGAGCAGTTCTTC. Translating it yields CASSSVSGILKNEQFF.

V usage is TRBV29-1 and J usage is TRBJ2-1; 9 nucleotides line up with TRBD1. The trim removed 6 bases at V and 4 bases at J, leaving 4 bases unmatched. Germline V gene data show CDR1 as SQVTM and CDR2 as ANQGSEA. CDR3 length: 13 amino acids. The CDR3 bases are TGCAGCGTAGGGACAGGGATTTACAATGAGCAGTTCTTC. This sequence encodes CSVGTGIYNEQFF.

V is TRBV6-1 and J is TRBJ2-7; 11 bases map to TRBD1. Germline V CDR1 and CDR2: MNHNS, SASEGT. The CDR3 is 17 residues long. Unmatched junction bases numbered 10, after V lost 2 bases and J lost 4 bases. In DNA form, the CDR3 reads TGTGCCAGCAGTGAAATGTATTGGGGACAGGGGGATTACGAGCAGTACTTC. It translates to CASSEMYWGQGDYEQYF.